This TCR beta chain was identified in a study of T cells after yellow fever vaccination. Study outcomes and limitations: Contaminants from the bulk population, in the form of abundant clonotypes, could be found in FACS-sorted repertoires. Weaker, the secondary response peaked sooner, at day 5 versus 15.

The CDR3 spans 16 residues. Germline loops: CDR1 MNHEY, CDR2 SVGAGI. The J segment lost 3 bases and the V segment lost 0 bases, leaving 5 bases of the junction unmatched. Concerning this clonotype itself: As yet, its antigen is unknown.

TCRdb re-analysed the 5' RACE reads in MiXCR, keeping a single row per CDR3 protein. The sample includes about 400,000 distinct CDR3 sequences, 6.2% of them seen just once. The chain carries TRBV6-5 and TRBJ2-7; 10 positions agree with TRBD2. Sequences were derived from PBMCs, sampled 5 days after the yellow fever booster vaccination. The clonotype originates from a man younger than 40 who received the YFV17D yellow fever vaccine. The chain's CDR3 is CASSYSASGSVYEQYF. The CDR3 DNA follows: TGTGCCAGCAGTTACTCCGCTAGCGGGAGTGTCTACGAGCAGTACTTC.